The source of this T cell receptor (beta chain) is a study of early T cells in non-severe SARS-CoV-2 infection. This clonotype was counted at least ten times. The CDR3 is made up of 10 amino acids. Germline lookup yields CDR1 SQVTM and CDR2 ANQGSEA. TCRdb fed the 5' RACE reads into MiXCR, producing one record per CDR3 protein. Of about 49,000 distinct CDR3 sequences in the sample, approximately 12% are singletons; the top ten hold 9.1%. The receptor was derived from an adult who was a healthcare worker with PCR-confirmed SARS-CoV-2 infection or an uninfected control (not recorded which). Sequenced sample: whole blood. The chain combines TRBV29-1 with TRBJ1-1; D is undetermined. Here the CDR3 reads CVGGDTEAFF. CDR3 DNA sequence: TGCGTTGGTGGCGACACTGAAGCTTTCTTT.